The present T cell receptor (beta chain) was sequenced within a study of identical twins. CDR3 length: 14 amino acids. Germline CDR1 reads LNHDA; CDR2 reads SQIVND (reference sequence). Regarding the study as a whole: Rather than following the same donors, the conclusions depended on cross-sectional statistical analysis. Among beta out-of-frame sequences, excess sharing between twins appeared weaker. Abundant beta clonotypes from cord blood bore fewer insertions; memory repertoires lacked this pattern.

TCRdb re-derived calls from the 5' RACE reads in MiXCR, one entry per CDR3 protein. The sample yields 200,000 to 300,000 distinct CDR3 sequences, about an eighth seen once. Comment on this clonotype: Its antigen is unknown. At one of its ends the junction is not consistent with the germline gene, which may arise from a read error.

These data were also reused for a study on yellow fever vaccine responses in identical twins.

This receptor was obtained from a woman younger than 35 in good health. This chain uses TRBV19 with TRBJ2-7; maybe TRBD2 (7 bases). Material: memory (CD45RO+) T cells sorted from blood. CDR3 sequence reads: CASKDGGANYEQYF. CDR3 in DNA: TGCGCCAGTAAAGATGGGGGGGCCAACTACGAGCAGTACTTC.